These 28 T cell receptor beta chains were sequenced from one sample in a study of T cell changes during pregnancy in multiple sclerosis. Profiling relied on immunoSEQ multiplex PCR, and the TCRdb table lists in-frame clones only, not all of them. The sample shows tens of thousands of clones, about 90% of them seen only once. Sequencing used CD4+ T cells from peripheral blood mononuclear cells, obtained after pregnancy. The receptors derive from a female donor with multiple sclerosis, enrolled in a pregnancy study.

The rearrangement links TRBV11-1 to TRBJ1-2; 9 bases line up with TRBD1. The CDR3 spans 14 residues. The ends lost 6 bases at V and 7 bases at J; junction bases unmatched: 9. Germline lookup yields CDR1 SGHAT and CDR2 FQDESV (reference sequence). The CDR3 nucleotides are TGTGCCAGCAGTTCCGGGACAGGGCTTTCTGGCTACACCTTC. Amino acid sequence: CASSSGTGLSGYTF.

J is TRBJ2-7 and V is TRBV11-2; weak D call: TRBD1 (5 bases). Germline CDR1 reads SGHAT; CDR2 reads FQNNGV. The CDR3 has 12 residues. V shed 3 bases and J shed 10 bases, with 13 bases lying between them. CDR3 bases: TGTGCCAGCAGCTTCAGGGCAGCCCAACAGTACTTC. Translating gives CASSFRAAQQYF.

The chain couples TRBV7-2 to TRBJ2-2; possibly TRBD2 for D (7 bases). V lost 3 bases, J lost 1 base, and 12 bases lay in between. Germline V lookup: CDR1 SGHTA, CDR2 FQGNSA. The CDR3 extends over 16 amino acids. This CDR3 reads CASSFSGTLNTGELFF. The DNA for the CDR3 is TGTGCCAGCAGCTTCAGCGGGACATTGAACACCGGGGAGCTGTTTTTT.

The chain links TRBV5-4 to TRBJ2-3; perhaps TRBD2 as D (6 bases). Germline CDR1 and CDR2: SGHNT and YYREEE (reference sequence). The CDR3 has 15 amino acids. Trimming removed 2 bases from V and 1 base from J, with 11 bases in between. The CDR3: CASSFWDWGTDTQYF. The DNA for the CDR3 is TGTGCCAGCAGCTTTTGGGACTGGGGCACAGATACGCAGTATTTT.

The chain has TRBV10-3 and TRBJ1-4; D unclear. With 2 bases removed from V and 5 bases from J, the gap between germline ends came to 9 bases. The CDR3 spans 14 residues. Germline V lookup: CDR1 ENHRY, CDR2 SYGVKD. The CDR3 loop is CAISEANKNEKLFF. In DNA form, the CDR3 reads TGTGCCATCAGTGAGGCAAACAAGAATGAAAAACTGTTTTTT.

The chain carries TRBV19 and TRBJ2-3; TRBD2 aligns across 7 bases. V trimming: 5 bases; J trimming: 1 base; junction bases outside the gene matches: 9. The CDR3 length is 16 residues. Germline CDR1 LNHDA, CDR2 SQIVND (reference sequence). CDR3 coding DNA: TGTGCCAGTAGTGCCGGACTAGGGAGCGGCACAGATACGCAGTATTTT. It encodes CASSAGLGSGTDTQYF.

V is TRBV7-3 and J is TRBJ2-7; maybe TRBD1 (6 bases). The CDR3 spans 17 residues. Trimming took off 2 bases at V and 5 bases at J, with 22 bases between the two ends. CDR1 SGHTA and CDR2 FQGTGA come from the germline V gene. The CDR3 DNA reads as TGTGCCAGCAGCTTACCGGGACACGGGTCCGGTGGGAACGAGCAGTACTTC. It translates to CASSLPGHGSGGNEQYF. Based on the CDR3 plus reference TRBV7-3 and TRBJ2-7, the full variable domain is GAGVSQTPSNKVTEKGKYVELRCDPISGHTALYWYRQSLGQGPEFLIYFQGTGAADDSGLPNDRFFAVRPEGSVSTLKIQRTERGDSAVYLCASSLPGHGSGGNEQYFGPGTRLTVT.

The rearrangement links TRBV15 to TRBJ1-5, with TRBD1 identical over 7 bases. Germline CDR1 LNHNV, CDR2 YYDKDF (reference sequence). The CDR3 spans 12 residues. Unmatched junction bases numbered 2, after V lost 0 bases and J lost 12 bases. DNA for the CDR3: TGTGCCACCAGCAGAGAAGGGGACAGCCAGCATTTT. It translates to CATSREGDSQHF.

The chain uses TRBV7-8 and TRBJ2-3; 11 bases are a match to TRBD2. This CDR3 region has 16 residues. Trimming removed 6 bases from V and 4 bases from J; junction bases left unmatched: 9. Germline CDR1 and CDR2: SGHVS and FQNEAQ. CDR3 DNA sequence: TGTGCCAGCAGTTACGGACTAGCGGGCCGACCAGATACGCAGTATTTT. Translated, it gives CASSYGLAGRPDTQYF. Based on the CDR3 plus reference TRBV7-8 and TRBJ2-3, the full variable domain is GAGVSQSPRYKVAKRGQDVALRCDPISGHVSLFWYQQALGQGPEFLTYFQNEAQLDKSGLPSDRFFAERPEGSVSTLKIQRTQQEDSAVYLCASSYGLAGRPDTQYFGPGTRLTVL.

This chain connects TRBV29-1 to TRBJ2-6, with 7 bases matching TRBD1. CDR3 length: 16 amino acids. CDR1 SQVTM and CDR2 ANQGSEA come from the germline V gene. The V and J ends lost 4 bases and 7 bases, in that order; junction bases with no gene match: 13. CDR3 coding DNA: TGCAGCGTTGCCTCAGGGGACAGACCGGTAGCCAACGTCCTGACTTTC. Translated: CSVASGDRPVANVLTF.

This chain links TRBV11-3 with TRBJ1-1, with TRBD1 matching over 7 bases. The CDR3 has 14 amino acids. The germline gives CDR1 SGHNT, CDR2 YENEEA. V gave up 2 bases and J gave up 3 bases; unmatched junction bases: 3. The CDR3 loop reads CASSLTTGDTEAFF. The CDR3 DNA follows: TGTGCCAGCAGCTTAACCACAGGGGACACTGAAGCTTTCTTT.

The chain uses TRBV7-2 and TRBJ2-4; D is possibly TRBD2 (6 bases). The germline V gene has CDR1 SGHTA and CDR2 FQGNSA. The CDR3 is 14 amino acids. The ends were cut back, 5 bases at V and 8 bases at J, with 16 bases in the middle. The CDR3, as DNA: TGTGCCAGCAGCGCGGACTATAATGGGGACATTCAGTACTTC. This sequence encodes CASSADYNGDIQYF.

J is TRBJ2-3 and V is TRBV7-2, with 8 bases fitting TRBD2. The CDR3 has 15 residues. From germline, CDR1 is SGHTA and CDR2 FQGNSA. V lost 5 bases, J lost 2 bases, and 6 bases stayed unmatched. Written as DNA, the CDR3 is TGTGCCAGCAGCCCTCAAGCGGGGGCCACAGATACGCAGTATTTT. This sequence encodes CASSPQAGATDTQYF.

The chain is built from TRBV11-3 and TRBJ1-5, with TRBD1 matching 8 bases. With 3 bases clipped from V and 2 bases from J, the junction kept 0 bases outside the gene matches. CDR3 length: 14 residues. Germline-derived CDR1 and CDR2 are SGHNT and YENEEA. The CDR3 region is CASSLGQGNQPQHF. CDR3 DNA: TGTGCCAGCAGCTTGGGACAGGGCAATCAGCCCCAGCATTTT.

The CDR3 sequence: CASRRTGVGEKLFF. The CDR3 nucleotides are TGTGCCAGCAGAAGGACCGGGGTTGGGGAAAAACTGTTTTTT. The chain recombines TRBV27 with TRBJ1-4; D gene ambiguous. CDR1 MNHEY and CDR2 SMNVEV come from the germline V gene (reference sequence). The CDR3 sequence is 14 residues long. Trimming removed 6 bases from V and 8 bases from J, with 16 bases in between.

DNA of the CDR3: TGTGCCAGCTCACCAGCGGGGGGCCCTGGAAACACCATATATTTT. Its protein product is CASSPAGGPGNTIYF. The chain couples TRBV18 to TRBJ1-3; TRBD1 might be the D (6 bases). V was cut by 2 bases and J by 2 bases, with 10 bases left in between. CDR3 size: 15 residues. The germline V gene encodes CDR1 KGHSH and CDR2 LQKENI. The full variable domain, with the rest looked up from reference TRBV18 and TRBJ1-3, is NAGVMQNPRHLVRRRGQEARLRCSPMKGHSHVYWYRQLPEEGLKFMVYLQKENIIDESGMPKERFSAEFPKEGPSILRIQQVVRGDSAAYFCASSPAGGPGNTIYFGEGSWLTVV.

The chain recombines TRBV7-3 with TRBJ1-1, with 7 bases aligning to TRBD1. The V segment lost 3 bases and the J segment 2 bases; nucleotides outside the gene matches: 3. This CDR3 is 14 amino acids long. The germline gives CDR1 SGHTA, CDR2 FQGTGA. CDR3: CASSFEGANTEAFF. DNA of the CDR3: TGTGCCAGCAGCTTCGAGGGGGCTAACACTGAAGCTTTCTTT. Drawing the rest from reference TRBV7-3 and TRBJ1-1, the complete variable domain is GAGVSQTPSNKVTEKGKYVELRCDPISGHTALYWYRQSLGQGPEFLIYFQGTGAADDSGLPNDRFFAVRPEGSVSTLKIQRTERGDSAVYLCASSFEGANTEAFFGQGTRLTVV.

The V and J genes are TRBV2 and TRBJ2-3; possible D gene TRBD2, 5 bases. Germline V gene data show CDR1 as SNHLY and CDR2 as FYNNEI. V was pared by 7 bases and J by 2 bases, with 7 bases between. This CDR3 spans 12 amino acids. For the CDR3, the DNA is TGTGCCAGCAACGGACTCACAGATACGCAGTATTTT. Its translation is CASNGLTDTQYF.

The chain's CDR3 is CASKNRRSSYNSPLHF. In DNA, the CDR3 is TGTGCCAGTAAAAACAGGAGAAGCTCCTATAATTCACCCCTCCACTTT. This rearrangement joins TRBV19 to TRBJ1-6, with a tentative D call TRBD1 (5 bases). Looked up from germline, CDR1 is LNHDA and CDR2 is SQIVND (reference sequence). CDR3 length: 16 amino acids. Trimming removed 7 bases at V and 0 bases at J, with 13 bases between.

The V and J genes are TRBV7-2 and TRBJ1-6, with 7 bases that match TRBD1. The CDR3 runs 15 residues. Germline V gene sequence: CDR1 SGHTA, CDR2 FQGNSA. V gave up 8 bases and J gave up 11 bases; unmatched junction bases: 15. The CDR3 region is CASQPIATGSTPLHF. DNA for the CDR3: TGTGCCAGCCAACCGATCGCGACAGGGTCTACACCCCTCCACTTT.

V usage is TRBV29-1 and J usage is TRBJ1-2; D is perhaps TRBD1 (5 bases). The length of the CDR3 is 12 residues. Trimming removed 3 bases from V and 2 bases from J, with 7 bases in between. CDR1 is SQVTM, CDR2 ANQGSEA, per germline. Here the CDR3 DNA reads TGCAGCGTTGAGACAGACAACTATGGCTACACCTTC. It codes for CSVETDNYGYTF.

The chain is built from TRBV6-5 and TRBJ2-3; a possible D gene is TRBD1 (5 bases). V was trimmed by 5 bases and J by 2 bases, leaving 14 bases between them. This CDR3 is built from 15 residues. Germline V gene data show CDR1 as MNHEY and CDR2 as SVGAGI. The DNA for the CDR3 is TGTGCCAGCAGTCCCCTTGGGGCTTACACAGATACGCAGTATTTT. This codes for CASSPLGAYTDTQYF.

This clone was picked up one time. The chain carries TRBV7-8 and TRBJ1-5, with D hard to call. Trimming shortened V by 0 bases and J by 4 bases, and 13 bases separated the two germline ends. The CDR3 length is 16 residues. Looked up from germline, CDR1 is SGHVS and CDR2 is FQNEAQ. The CDR3 region has the DNA TGTGCCAGCAGCTTAGCCGGGTTTACGGGGAATCAGCCCCAGCATTTT. This translates into CASSLAGFTGNQPQHF.

The chain carries TRBV5-4 and TRBJ2-1, with D maybe TRBD1 (5 bases). V was cut by 0 bases and J by 1 base, with 17 bases left in between. This CDR3 contains 18 residues. CDR1 SGHNT and CDR2 YYREEE come from the germline V gene (reference sequence). DNA for the CDR3: TGTGCCAGCAGCTTGGGGACACCCCTGGCTAGGTCCTACAATGAGCAGTTCTTC. It codes for CASSLGTPLARSYNEQFF.

The J gene is TRBJ2-7, the V gene TRBV29-1; TRBD2 matches at 14 bases. Germline CDR1 is SQVTM and CDR2 is ANQGSEA. The ends lost 6 bases at V and 1 base at J; junction bases unmatched: 11. The CDR3 extends over 17 amino acids. This CDR3 is CSVGSAGLAGVSYEQYF. Here the CDR3 DNA reads TGCAGCGTCGGATCGGCGGGACTAGCGGGGGTGTCCTACGAGCAGTACTTC.

The chain is built from TRBV4-2 and TRBJ1-4; TRBD1 aligns across 10 bases. Trimming removed 4 bases from V and 5 bases from J; junction bases left unmatched: 7. This CDR3 is built from 16 residues. The germline CDR1 and CDR2 sequences are LGHNA and YNFKEQ. DNA of the CDR3: TGTGCCAGCAGCCCCCTAGGACAGGGGGGAAATGAAAAACTGTTTTTT. Its protein is CASSPLGQGGNEKLFF.

V and J are TRBV6-6 and TRBJ2-3; TRBD2 aligns across 11 bases. Germline V CDR1 and CDR2: MNHNY, SVGAGI (reference sequence). J lost 4 bases, V lost 2 bases, and 5 bases had no gene match. The CDR3 totals 16 residues. CDR3 sequence (DNA): TGTGCCAGCAGTTACATGGGACTAGCGGTTTCAGATACGCAGTATTTT. Protein product: CASSYMGLAVSDTQYF.

The chain combines TRBV10-3 with TRBJ1-4; 7 bases map to TRBD1. The trim removed 6 bases at V and 4 bases at J, leaving 8 bases unmatched. This CDR3 is built from 15 residues. Germline assignment: CDR1 ENHRY and CDR2 SYGVKD. CDR3 nucleotide sequence: TGTGCCATCAGGTCTCAGGGGGACATTAATGAAAAACTGTTTTTT. Translation gives CAIRSQGDINEKLFF.